This is a list of T cell receptor beta chains from one sample in a study of shared clonotypes between healthy human individuals. Sequencing was performed with immunoSEQ multiplex PCR; in TCRdb, only in-frame clones are kept and a portion is missing. The table lists about 690,000 clones, around 91% of them singletons. Sequences were obtained from memory CD8+ T cells from PBMCs. These receptors were obtained from a man aged 18 to 29 in good health. Some clones in this sample may be carry-over from other donors' samples. Each CDR3 is given with its conserved first and last residue. D genes are given only for firm matches. The size field is filled for only some rows; it gives once, few, many or a size class.

j_gene | abundance | v_gene | d_gene | CDR3nt | CDR3aa
TRBJ2-5 | once | TRBV7-9 | NA | TGTGCCAGCAGCCTACTAGGTCCGGAGACCCAGTACTTC | CASSLLGPETQYF
TRBJ1-5 | NA | TRBV28 | NA | TGTGCCAGCAGTCCCCGTTTCCCCCGGGCCCCATATAGCAATCAGCCCCAGCATTTT | CASSPRFPRAPYSNQPQHF
TRBJ2-2 | NA | TRBV6-5 | NA | TGTGCCAGCAGTTCCTGGGGGGGACAGTATACCGGGGAGCTGTTTTTT | CASSSWGGQYTGELFF
TRBJ1-3 | NA | TRBV9 | NA | TGTGCCAGCAGCTCCGATAGAAACACCATATATTTT | CASSSDRNTIYF
TRBJ2-1 | NA | TRBV6-1 | NA | TGTGCCAGCAGTGAAGCGCACAGAACAGGATGGGCCTTCTTC | CASSEAHRTGWAFF
TRBJ1-1 | NA | TRBV9 | NA | TGTGCCAGCAGCGTGAATGGGGAATCAAAGACTGAAGCTTTCTTT | CASSVNGESKTEAFF
TRBJ2-1 | NA | TRBV15 | NA | TGTGCCACCAGCTTTCTAGGGGGAGTCGGCGATGAGCAGTTCTTC | CATSFLGGVGDEQFF
TRBJ2-1 | once | TRBV10-3 | TRBD2 | TGTGCCATCAGTGGTCCTGAGACTAGCGGGCGAAGCTCCTACAATGAGCAGTTCTTC | CAISGPETSGRSSYNEQFF
TRBJ2-1 | NA | TRBV9 | NA | TGTGCCAGCAGTCAGGCTAGGAACCATGAGCAGTTCTTC | CASSQARNHEQFF
TRBJ2-7 | NA | TRBV6-1 | NA | TGTGCCAGTAACCACCGGGCCTCGGCCTACGAGCAGTACTTC | CASNHRASAYEQYF
TRBJ1-5 | NA | TRBV4-1 | TRBD1 | TGCGCCAGCAGCCGCAAGACTCGTCGGGACAGGGTAGGGAATCAGCCCCAGCATTTT | CASSRKTRRDRVGNQPQHF
TRBJ1-5 | NA | TRBV19 | NA | TGTGCCAGTAGATCGGTGGGCAGGGTAGATCAGCCCCAGCATTTT | CASRSVGRVDQPQHF
TRBJ2-5 | NA | TRBV6-5 | NA | TGTGCCAGCAGTTCCTCTATGACTAGTCTAGAAGAGACCCAGTACTTC | CASSSSMTSLEETQYF
TRBJ2-7 | NA | TRBV25-1 | NA | TGTGCCAGCACGGGGAAGGGAACCTACGAGCAGTACTTC | CASTGKGTYEQYF
TRBJ1-1 | NA | TRBV7-3 | NA | TGTGCCAGCAGCTTCGAGCCAGGGGCGGAAACTGAAGCTTTCTTT | CASSFEPGAETEAFF
TRBJ2-7 | NA | TRBV27 | TRBD1 | TGTGCCAGCAGTTTAGAGGGGACAGGGGTCTACGAGCAGTACTTC | CASSLEGTGVYEQYF
TRBJ2-5 | NA | TRBV2 | TRBD2 | TGTGCCAGCAGTGACCTGGCTAGCGGGCCCTACCTAGGGGAAGAGACCCAGTACTTC | CASSDLASGPYLGEETQYF
TRBJ2-6 | NA | TRBV6-1 | TRBD2 | TGTGCCATCAGTGAGAGGACTAGCTGGGCTGGGGCCAACGTCCTGACTTTC | CAISERTSWAGANVLTF
TRBJ1-1 | NA | TRBV7-6 | TRBD1 | TGTGCCAGCAGCTTAAAAAGAGGGGGCCCTGAAGCTTTCTTT | CASSLKRGGPEAFF
TRBJ1-1 | few | TRBV25-1 | NA | TGTGCCAGCAGTGATCCACGGGGACAGAACACTGAAGCTTTCTTT | CASSDPRGQNTEAFF
TRBJ2-5 | NA | TRBV7-9 | NA | TGTGCCAGCAGCCGGAACCTCGCGGTTGGGGAAGAGACCCAGTACTTC | CASSRNLAVGEETQYF
TRBJ2-7 | NA | TRBV4-2 | TRBD2 | TGTGCCAGCAGCCAAAAATTAGCGGGTCCGGTCGAGCAGTACTTC | CASSQKLAGPVEQYF
TRBJ2-7 | NA | TRBV21-1 | NA | TGTGCCAGCAGCAGAGAAAGAGCGGGAGGGTCTTGCGAGCAGTACTTC | CASSRERAGGSCEQYF
TRBJ2-2 | NA | TRBV27 | NA | TGTGCCAGTCGACTAGTGGAGGATACCGGGGAGCTGTTTTTT | CASRLVEDTGELFF
TRBJ1-1 | NA | TRBV30 | NA | TGTGCCTGGGGGGCACAGATTGAGGGGAACACTGAAGCTTTCTTT | CAWGAQIEGNTEAFF
TRBJ2-2 | NA | TRBV7-9 | NA | TGTGCCATCCTCACAGCGAACACCGGGGAGCTGTTTTTT | CAILTANTGELFF
TRBJ1-4 | NA | TRBV27 | NA | TGTGCCAGCAGTATCTTACAGGGAACTAATGAAAAACTGTTTTTT | CASSILQGTNEKLFF
TRBJ2-1 | NA | TRBV5-6 | NA | TGTGCCAGCGACATTCGCGGAAACAATGAGCAGTTCTTC | CASDIRGNNEQFF
TRBJ2-2 | NA | TRBV6-5 | TRBD2 | TGTGCCAGCAGTTACCTGTTAGCGGGACCCCCCGGGGAGCTGTTTTTT | CASSYLLAGPPGELFF
TRBJ1-1 | NA | TRBV30 | NA | TGTGCCTGGAGTCCTCGTAGGGTAACTGAAGCTTTCTTT | CAWSPRRVTEAFF
TRBJ2-1 | once | TRBV7-6 | TRBD1 | TGTGCCAGCAGCTTATCATCCAGGGGGCTGAATGAGCAGTTCTTC | CASSLSSRGLNEQFF
TRBJ1-5 | NA | TRBV27 | TRBD1 | TGTGCCAGCAGTTTAGGAACCGGGACAGTGTTTCCCCAGCATTTT | CASSLGTGTVFPQHF
TRBJ2-7 | NA | TRBV19 | TRBD2 | TGTGCCAGTAGTATCAGGACTAGCGCTTTCTACGAGCAGTACTTC | CASSIRTSAFYEQYF
TRBJ2-3 | NA | TRBV28 | TRBD1 | TGTGCCAGCAGCACCGGGACAGGGAGCACAGATACGCAGTATTTT | CASSTGTGSTDTQYF
TRBJ2-1 | NA | TRBV5-1 | NA | TGCGCCAGCAGCCTCACGACGGTGAGCTCCTACAATGAGCAGTTCTTC | CASSLTTVSSYNEQFF
TRBJ2-2 | NA | TRBV7-9 | TRBD2 | TGTGCCAGCAGCTTTCCGGGACTAGCGGGAGGCGGGGAGCTGTTTTTT | CASSFPGLAGGGELFF
TRBJ2-5 | NA | TRBV19 | NA | TGTGCCAGTAGGAAAGAGACCCAGTACTTC | CASRKETQYF
TRBJ1-3 | NA | TRBV2 | TRBD1 | TGTGCCATCCAGGACAGGGCGAGGAACACCATATATTTT | CAIQDRARNTIYF
TRBJ2-7 | NA | TRBV19 | NA | TGTGCCAGCCAGGGGGGGGCTAGCGGAGCCTACGAGCAGTACTTC | CASQGGASGAYEQYF
TRBJ1-2 | NA | TRBV6-1 | NA | TGTGCCAGCAGTGAAGCGAGGGATATATCGTATTATGGCTACACCTTC | CASSEARDISYYGYTF
TRBJ2-1 | NA | TRBV18 | TRBD2 | TGTGCCAGCTCACAGGGAGGGTACAATGAGCAGTTCTTC | CASSQGGYNEQFF
TRBJ2-7 | NA | TRBV28 | NA | TGTGCCAGCAGTTGGACCGAGAGCGTCGAGCAGTACTTC | CASSWTESVEQYF
TRBJ1-1 | NA | TRBV19 | TRBD1 | TGTGCCAGCAATCCAGGCGAGACAGGGGTTTCCACTGAAGCTTTCTTT | CASNPGETGVSTEAFF
TRBJ1-3 | NA | TRBV4-2 | NA | TGTGCCAGCAGCCCCCTGGGAGAGGTCTCTGGAAACACCATATATTTT | CASSPLGEVSGNTIYF
TRBJ2-1 | NA | TRBV4-3 | NA | TGCGCCAGCAGCCGTCTCACAGGGAGCTCCTACAATGAGCAGTTCTTC | CASSRLTGSSYNEQFF
TRBJ2-7 | NA | TRBV28 | NA | TGTGCCAGCAGTCCCGAACGGAGCGGGTCCGAGCAGTACTTC | CASSPERSGSEQYF
TRBJ2-7 | NA | TRBV9 | TRBD1 | TGTGCCAGCAGCGTGGGGACAGGGGGTTCCTACGAGCAGTACTTC | CASSVGTGGSYEQYF
TRBJ2-3 | NA | TRBV10-3 | TRBD2 | TGTGCCATCAGTGAGTCGTGGGAGGGCCTCGCAGATACGCAGTATTTT | CAISESWEGLADTQYF
TRBJ2-7 | NA | TRBV9 | NA | TGTGCCAGCAGCGTAAGCCCGGGAGCCTACGAGCAGTACTTC | CASSVSPGAYEQYF
TRBJ2-1 | once | TRBV7-9 | NA | TGTGCCAGCATCGGGGGGCAGACCTACAATGAGCAGTTCTTC | CASIGGQTYNEQFF
TRBJ1-1 | NA | TRBV11-1 | NA | TGTGCCAGCAGCTCGCGGCGTTATGAGAACACTGAAGCTTTCTTT | CASSSRRYENTEAFF
TRBJ1-2 | NA | TRBV29-1 | NA | TGCAGCGTGCGACACTCCCATGGCTACACCTTC | CSVRHSHGYTF
TRBJ1-2 | NA | TRBV5-1 | TRBD1 | TGCGCCAGCAGCCCCTGGACAGGGGGCGTTGAGGGCTACACCTTC | CASSPWTGGVEGYTF
TRBJ2-7 | NA | TRBV10-3 | TRBD1 | TGTGCCATCGGACAGGGAGGTTACGAGCAGTACTTC | CAIGQGGYEQYF